This TCR beta chain was captured by sequencing in a study of blood T cell repertoires in COVID-19 (dated by TCRdb to the early 2020s). Broadly, across the study: Samples from collaborators originated in the United States, Italy and Spain and spanned both the acute and convalescent phases of COVID-19. The material from the prospective study consisted of cDNA or gDNA derived from T cells, B-cell-depleted T cells, or PBMCs. Subjects who had been exposed to COVID-19, were actively infected with it, or had recovered from it provided the deeply sampled blood TCRbeta repertoires that made up the dataset. A freely available public database, intended as a resource for researchers studying the immune response to SARS-CoV-2, is where the repertoires were released. Samples came from the ongoing ImmuneRACE study (first 160 participants) plus 1,254 subjects from 6 global collaborators. Nearly every sample came with metadata listing a de-identified subject ID, COVID-19 status, age in years and sex. Where HLA class I and class II types were available, the types were taken from metadata supplied by the sample provider, not from assay-based typing. The full study reports these points: Clinical and demographic metadata were provided uncurated, with the amount varying by source and participant.

Collaborating institutions collected whole blood in K2EDTA tubes following their own protocols. Collaborator samples were shipped for TCRbeta analysis as frozen whole blood, isolated PBMCs, or DNA extracted from either sample type. V is pruned by 7 bases and J by 0 bases, leaving 8 bases of the junction without a gene match. The CDR3 contains 15 residues, cysteine and phenylalanine counted. The only DNA kept is the CDR3, 45 bases in frame from the first base. Via the germline V gene, CDR1 is SQVTM and CDR2 ANQGSEA. In regard to this clone: What antigen it recognizes has not been identified. No much larger clone exists at a distance of one base, and base qualities are not known.

The immunoSEQ Assay, a bias-controlled multiplex PCR, was used to amplify TCRbeta CDR3 regions from genomic DNA. In the paper's pipeline: The number of nucleated cells in each sample was estimated by amplification of reference gene primers within the assay. To quantify the absolute abundance of each unique TCRbeta CDR3 rearrangement, sequence reads were collapsed and filtered. Productive Simpson clonality was computed per sample as the square root of Simpson's diversity index over productive rearrangements. TCRdb retrieved this table from immuneACCESS and kept in-frame rearrangements only. Not all clones are present; in checked studies, unresolved V genes account for under half, and no reason is known for the remainder. V and J calls and clone size are given by that table; D and trimming were obtained from the DNA. Counted in this sample were more than 95,000 clones; roughly 85% of them appeared once. The leading ten clones occupy 6.6% of the sample.

The sample consisted of peripheral blood. The chain uses TRBV29-1 and TRBJ1-3, with 8 junctional bases fitting TRBD1. The receptor was isolated from a man older than 75 with active or convalescent COVID-19. The bases are TGCAGCGCTTCAGGGGGCGTCCTCTCTGGAAACACCATATATTTT. Translation gives CSASGGVLSGNTIYF.